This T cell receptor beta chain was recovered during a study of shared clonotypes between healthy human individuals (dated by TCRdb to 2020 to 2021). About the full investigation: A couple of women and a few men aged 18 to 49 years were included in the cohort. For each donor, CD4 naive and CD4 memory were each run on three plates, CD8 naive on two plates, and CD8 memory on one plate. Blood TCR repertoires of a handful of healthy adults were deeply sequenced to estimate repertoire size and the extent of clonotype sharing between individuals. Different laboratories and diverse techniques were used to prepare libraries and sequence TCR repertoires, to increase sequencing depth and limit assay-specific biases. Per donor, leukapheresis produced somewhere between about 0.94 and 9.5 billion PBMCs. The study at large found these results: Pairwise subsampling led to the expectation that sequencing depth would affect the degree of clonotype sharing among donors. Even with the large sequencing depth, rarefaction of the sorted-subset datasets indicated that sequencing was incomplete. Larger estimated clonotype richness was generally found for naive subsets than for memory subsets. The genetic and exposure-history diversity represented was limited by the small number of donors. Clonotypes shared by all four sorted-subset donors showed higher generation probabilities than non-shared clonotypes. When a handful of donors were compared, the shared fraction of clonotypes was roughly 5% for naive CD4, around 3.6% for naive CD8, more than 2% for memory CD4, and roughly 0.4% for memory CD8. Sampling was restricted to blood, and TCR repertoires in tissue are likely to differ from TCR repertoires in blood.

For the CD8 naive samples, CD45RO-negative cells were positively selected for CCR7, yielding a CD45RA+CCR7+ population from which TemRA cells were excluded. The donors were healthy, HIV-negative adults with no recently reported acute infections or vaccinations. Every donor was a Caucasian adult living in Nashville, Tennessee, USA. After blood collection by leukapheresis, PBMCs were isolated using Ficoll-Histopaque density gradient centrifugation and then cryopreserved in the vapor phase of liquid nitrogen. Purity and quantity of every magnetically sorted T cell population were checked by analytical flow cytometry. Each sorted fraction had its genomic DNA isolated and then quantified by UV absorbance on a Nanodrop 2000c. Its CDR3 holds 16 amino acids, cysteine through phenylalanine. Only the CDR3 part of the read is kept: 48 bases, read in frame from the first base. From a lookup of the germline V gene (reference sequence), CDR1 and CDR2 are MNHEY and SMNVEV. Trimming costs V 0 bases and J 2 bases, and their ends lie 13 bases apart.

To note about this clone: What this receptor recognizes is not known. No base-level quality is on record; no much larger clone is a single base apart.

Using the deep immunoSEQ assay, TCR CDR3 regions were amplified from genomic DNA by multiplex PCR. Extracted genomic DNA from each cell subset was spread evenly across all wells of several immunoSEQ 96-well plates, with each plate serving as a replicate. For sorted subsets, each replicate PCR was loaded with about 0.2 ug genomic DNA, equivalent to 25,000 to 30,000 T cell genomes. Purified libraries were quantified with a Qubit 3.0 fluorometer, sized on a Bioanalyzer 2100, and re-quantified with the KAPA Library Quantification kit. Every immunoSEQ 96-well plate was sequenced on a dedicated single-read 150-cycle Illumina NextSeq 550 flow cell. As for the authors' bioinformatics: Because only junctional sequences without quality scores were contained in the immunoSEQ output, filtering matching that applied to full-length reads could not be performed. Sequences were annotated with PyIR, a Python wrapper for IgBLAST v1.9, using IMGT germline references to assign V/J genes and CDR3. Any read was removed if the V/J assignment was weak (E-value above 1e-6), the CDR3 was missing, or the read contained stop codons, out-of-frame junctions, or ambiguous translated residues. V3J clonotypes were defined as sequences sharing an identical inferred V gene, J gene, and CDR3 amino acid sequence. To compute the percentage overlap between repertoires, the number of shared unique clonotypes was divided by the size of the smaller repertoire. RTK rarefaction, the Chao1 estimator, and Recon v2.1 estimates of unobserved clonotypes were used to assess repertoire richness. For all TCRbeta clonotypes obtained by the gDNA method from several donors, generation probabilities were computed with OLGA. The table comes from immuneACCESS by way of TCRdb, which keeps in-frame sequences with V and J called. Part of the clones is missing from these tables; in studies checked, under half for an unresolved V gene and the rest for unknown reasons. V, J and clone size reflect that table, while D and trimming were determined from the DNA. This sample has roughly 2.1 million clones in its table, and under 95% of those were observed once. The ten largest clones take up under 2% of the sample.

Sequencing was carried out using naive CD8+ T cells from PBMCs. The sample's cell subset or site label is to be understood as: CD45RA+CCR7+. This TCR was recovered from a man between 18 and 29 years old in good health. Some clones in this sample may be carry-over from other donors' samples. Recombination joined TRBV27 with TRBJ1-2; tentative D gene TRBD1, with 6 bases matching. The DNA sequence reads TGTGCCAGCAGTTTATCGGCAGGGGAGCGGAACTATGGCTACACCTTC. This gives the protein CASSLSAGERNYGYTF.